What follows are 12 T cell receptor beta chains derived from one specimen sequenced in a study of blood T cell repertoires in COVID-19. The repertoire was sequenced with immunoSEQ multiplex PCR; TCRdb's copy has only in-frame clones and lacks some. The sample yields some 280,000 clones, 80% to 90% seen once. Sequencing was done on a sample of peripheral blood. These receptor sequences come from a woman aged 25 to 39 with active or convalescent COVID-19.

The CDR3 here is CARGSKGANSNQPQHF. The CDR3 nucleotides read TGTGCTAGGGGATCTAAGGGAGCCAATAGCAATCAGCCCCAGCATTTT. V usage is TRBV12-5 and J usage is TRBJ1-5, with no clear D. CDR1 and CDR2 (germline): LGHNT, FRNRAP. The ends were cut back, 9 bases at V and 0 bases at J, with 18 bases in the middle. This CDR3 spans 16 amino acids.

V is TRBV2 and J is TRBJ1-2, with 9 bases that match TRBD1. The germline V gene encodes CDR1 SNHLY and CDR2 FYNNEI. The CDR3 contains 12 residues. V shed 6 bases and J 4 bases; nucleotides not matched to a gene: 0. CDR3 sequence (DNA): TGTGCCAGCAGGGACAGGGGCTATGGCTACACCTTC. This translates into CASRDRGYGYTF.

The table lists this clone with a few counts. The chain joins TRBV4-1 to TRBJ1-6, with unresolved D. Germline V lookup: CDR1 MGHRA, CDR2 YSYEKL. Trimming took 0 bases from V and 9 from J, leaving 24 bases between them. CDR3 length: 19 amino acids. This CDR3 is CASSQEGRRGGYLPSPLHF. Written as DNA, the CDR3 is TGCGCCAGCAGCCAAGAGGGCAGGCGGGGTGGGTATTTGCCTTCACCCCTCCACTTT.

In DNA form, the CDR3 reads TGTGCCAGCAGCTTAAACAGCTGGGCTAACTATGGCTACACCTTC. Amino acids: CASSLNSWANYGYTF. This chain links TRBV7-2 with TRBJ1-2; D gene ambiguous. V lost 2 bases, J lost 0 bases, and 10 bases lay in between. This CDR3 comprises 15 residues. Germline CDR1 is SGHTA and CDR2 is FQGNSA.

The chain has TRBV18 and TRBJ2-3; 13 bases fit TRBD2. The CDR3 extends over 16 amino acids. Trimming removed 6 bases from V and 5 bases from J; junction bases left unmatched: 8. Germline lookup yields CDR1 KGHSH and CDR2 LQKENI. The CDR3 bases are TGTGCCAGCTCCGCAACTAGCGGGGGGGCAGGAGATACGCAGTATTTT. It yields the protein CASSATSGGAGDTQYF.

On this clone: This CDR3 is also generated by other DNA sequences in the sample. V gene TRBV27 combines with J gene TRBJ1-1, with D uncertain. The CDR3 length is 11 residues. Germline V gives CDR1 MNHEY, CDR2 SMNVEV (reference sequence). The V and J ends lost 6 bases and 11 bases respectively, with 13 bases between them. The CDR3 coding sequence is TGTGCCAGCAGCCGAGGCACGGAGGCTTTCTTT. It yields the protein CASSRGTEAFF.

V usage is TRBV7-2 and J usage is TRBJ1-2; the D gene is possibly TRBD1 (5 bases). V was pared by 5 bases and J by 4 bases, with 17 bases between. CDR1 and CDR2 (germline): SGHTA, FQGNSA. CDR3 length: 15 amino acids. The CDR3 DNA reads as TGTGCCAGCAGCAGCGTCGGGGGTTTGGGCTATGGCTACACCTTC. This gives the protein CASSSVGGLGYGYTF.

The chain employs TRBV7-2 and TRBJ1-2, with 8 bases fitting TRBD1. The CDR3 has 15 amino acids. V lost 2 bases, J lost 4 bases, and 6 bases stayed unmatched. Germline V gene data show CDR1 as SGHTA and CDR2 as FQGNSA. The CDR3 DNA follows: TGTGCCAGCAGCTTATCCGGGACAGGCCTCTATGGCTACACCTTC. Encoded protein: CASSLSGTGLYGYTF.

CDR3 region: CASSPGQNTGELFF. The DNA of the CDR3 is TGTGCCAGCAGCCCCGGACAGAATACCGGGGAGCTGTTTTTT. This rearrangement joins TRBV5-4 to TRBJ2-2; the D gene is possibly TRBD1 (6 bases). V was clipped by 4 bases and J by 5 bases, with 12 bases between them. This CDR3 has 14 residues. The germline CDR1 and CDR2 sequences are SGHNT and YYREEE (reference sequence).

The chain joins TRBV6-5 to TRBJ1-2; perhaps TRBD1 as D (5 bases). V lost 5 bases to trimming and J lost 3 bases, with 13 bases between them. The CDR3 loop spans 14 amino acids. Germline V gives CDR1 MNHEY, CDR2 SVGAGI. CDR3 loop: CASSPPGGHYGYTF. CDR3 nucleotides: TGTGCCAGCAGTCCCCCGGGGGGACACTATGGCTACACCTTC.

The J gene is TRBJ1-2, the V gene TRBV9, with TRBD1 as a possible D gene (5 bases). The V and J ends lost 0 bases and 3 bases respectively, with 15 bases between them. The CDR3 is 16 amino acids. The germline CDR1 and CDR2 sequences are SGDLS and YYNGEE. CDR3 sequence: CASSVGQGTLDYGYTF. The CDR3 DNA follows: TGTGCCAGCAGCGTAGGTCAGGGAACGTTGGACTATGGCTACACCTTC.

CDR3 in DNA: TGTGCCAGCTCACCTGGACAGGGCCAGCATGAAAAACTGTTTTTT. This translates into CASSPGQGQHEKLFF. V is TRBV18 and J is TRBJ1-4, with 8 positions matching TRBD1. CDR3 length: 15 residues. Trimming cost V 3 bases and J 6 bases; bases outside gene matches: 6. In germline, CDR1 is KGHSH, CDR2 LQKENI. Filled out from reference TRBV18 and TRBJ1-4, the complete variable domain reads NAGVMQNPRHLVRRRGQEARLRCSPMKGHSHVYWYRQLPEEGLKFMVYLQKENIIDESGMPKERFSAEFPKEGPSILRIQQVVRGDSAAYFCASSPGQGQHEKLFFGSGTQLSVL.